This T cell receptor (beta chain) was found in a study of T cell responses to AZD1222 COVID-19 vaccine. Generated by immunoSEQ multiplex PCR, the TCRdb table keeps only in-frame clones and is missing some. In the table there are 90,000 to 150,000 clones, approximately 88% of which are singletons. Sequences were derived from peripheral blood, sampled on day 0 of AZD1222 vaccination. The TCR comes from an adult in good health.

The CDR3 here is CASSQTNTEAFF. The CDR3 nucleotides read TGTGCCAGCAGCCAAACGAACACTGAAGCTTTCTTT. J is TRBJ1-1 and V is TRBV7-2; D remains unclear. The CDR3 has 12 amino acids. Germline CDR1 and CDR2: SGHTA and FQGNSA. V was pared by 5 bases and J by 1 base, with 5 bases between.